This T cell receptor beta chain was sequenced for a study of cytomegalovirus exposure and HLA in healthy donors. The V gene's germline CDR1 is MGHRA and CDR2 YSYEKL. Between the trimmed V and J ends, which lost 3 bases and 7 bases, there was a span of 19 bases. The CDR3 runs 16 residues. This PCR relied on a set of 60 Vbeta primers and 13 Jbeta primers. Repertoires were generated with immunoSEQ multiplex PCR, while TCRdb's copy carries only in-frame clones and drops some. The data show 75,000 to 80,000 clones, 78% seen once. The sequencing sample was made of PBMCs. The TCR comes from a middle-aged woman in good health and CMV-seropositive. The chain is built from TRBV4-1 and TRBJ1-5; D possibly corresponds to TRBD1 (5 bases). The CDR3 protein is CASSQTAKLPGQPQHF. For the CDR3, the DNA is TGCGCCAGCAGCCAGACAGCTAAACTCCCCGGGCAGCCCCAGCATTTT.